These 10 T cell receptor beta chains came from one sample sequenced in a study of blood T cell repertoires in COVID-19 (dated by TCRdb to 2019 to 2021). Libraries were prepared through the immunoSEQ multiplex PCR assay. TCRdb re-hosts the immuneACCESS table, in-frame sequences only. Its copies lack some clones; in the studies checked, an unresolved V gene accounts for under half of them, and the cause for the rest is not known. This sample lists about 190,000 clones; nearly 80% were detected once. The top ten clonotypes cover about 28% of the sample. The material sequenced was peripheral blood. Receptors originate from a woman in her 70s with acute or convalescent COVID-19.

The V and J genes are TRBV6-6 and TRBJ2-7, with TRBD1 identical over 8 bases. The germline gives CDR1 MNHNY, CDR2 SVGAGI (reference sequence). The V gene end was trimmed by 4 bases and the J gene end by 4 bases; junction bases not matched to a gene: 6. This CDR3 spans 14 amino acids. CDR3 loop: CASSFTQGGYEQYF. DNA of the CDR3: TGTGCCAGCAGTTTTACACAGGGGGGTTACGAGCAGTACTTC.

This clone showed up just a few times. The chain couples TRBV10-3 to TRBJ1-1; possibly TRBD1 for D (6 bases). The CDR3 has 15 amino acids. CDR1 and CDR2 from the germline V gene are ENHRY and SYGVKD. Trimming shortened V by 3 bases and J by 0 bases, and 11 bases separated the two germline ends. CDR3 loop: CAISDKTGMNTEAFF. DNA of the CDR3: TGTGCCATCAGTGATAAGACAGGTATGAACACTGAAGCTTTCTTT.

The CDR3 protein is CASSLVTGTSSYEQYF. In DNA, the CDR3 is TGTGCCAGCAGCTTAGTAACAGGGACAAGCTCCTACGAGCAGTACTTC. The V call is TRBV7-9, the J call TRBJ2-7; D possibly corresponds to TRBD1 (6 bases). Trimming shortened V by 1 base and J by 0 bases, and 13 bases separated the two germline ends. This CDR3 is 16 amino acids long. Germline CDR1 reads SEHNR; CDR2 reads FQNEAQ (reference sequence).

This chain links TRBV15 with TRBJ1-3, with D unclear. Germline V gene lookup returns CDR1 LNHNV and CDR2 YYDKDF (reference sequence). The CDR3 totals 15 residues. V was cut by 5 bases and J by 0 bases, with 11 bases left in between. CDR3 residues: CATSVLRSSGNTIYF. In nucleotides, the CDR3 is TGTGCCACCAGCGTCCTAAGGAGCTCTGGAAACACCATATATTTT.

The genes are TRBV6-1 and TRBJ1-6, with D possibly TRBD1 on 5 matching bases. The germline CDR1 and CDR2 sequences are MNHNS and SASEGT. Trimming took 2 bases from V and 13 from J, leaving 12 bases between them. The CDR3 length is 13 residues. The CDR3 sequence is CASSESRVSPLHF. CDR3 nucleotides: TGTGCCAGCAGTGAATCCAGGGTATCTCCCCTCCACTTT.

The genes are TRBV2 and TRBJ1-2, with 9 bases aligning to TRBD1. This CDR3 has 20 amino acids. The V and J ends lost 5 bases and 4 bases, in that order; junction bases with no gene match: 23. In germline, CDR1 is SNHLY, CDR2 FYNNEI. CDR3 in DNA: TGTGCCAGCAGTCCACGACAGACGAGAACCGGGACAGGGACCCTCTATGGCTACACCTTC. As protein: CASSPRQTRTGTGTLYGYTF.

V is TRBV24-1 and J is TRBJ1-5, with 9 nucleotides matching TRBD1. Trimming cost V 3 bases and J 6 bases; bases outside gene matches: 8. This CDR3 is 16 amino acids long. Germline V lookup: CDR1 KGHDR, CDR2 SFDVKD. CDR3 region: CATSDRSGTGTQPQHF. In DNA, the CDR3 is TGTGCCACCAGTGATCGATCCGGGACAGGGACTCAGCCCCAGCATTTT.

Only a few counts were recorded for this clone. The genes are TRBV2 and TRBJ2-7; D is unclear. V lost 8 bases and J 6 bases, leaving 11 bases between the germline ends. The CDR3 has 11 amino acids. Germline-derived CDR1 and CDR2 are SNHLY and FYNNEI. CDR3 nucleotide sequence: TGTGCCAGCCTAAGCGTGGGCGAGCAGTACTTC. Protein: CASLSVGEQYF.

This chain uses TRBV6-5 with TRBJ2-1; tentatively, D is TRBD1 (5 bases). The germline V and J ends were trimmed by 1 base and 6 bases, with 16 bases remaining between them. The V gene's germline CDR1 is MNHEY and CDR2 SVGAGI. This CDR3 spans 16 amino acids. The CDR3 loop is CASSYYGQGGGNEQFF. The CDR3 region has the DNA TGTGCCAGCAGTTACTACGGGCAGGGCGGTGGCAATGAGCAGTTCTTC.

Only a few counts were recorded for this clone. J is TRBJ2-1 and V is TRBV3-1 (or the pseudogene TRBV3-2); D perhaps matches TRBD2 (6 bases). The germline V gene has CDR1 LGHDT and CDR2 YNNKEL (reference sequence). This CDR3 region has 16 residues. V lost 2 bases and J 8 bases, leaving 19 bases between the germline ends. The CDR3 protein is CASSQSTLAKEDEQFF. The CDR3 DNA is TGTGCCAGCAGCCAATCGACGCTAGCGAAGGAGGATGAGCAGTTCTTC.